This T cell receptor (beta chain) was observed in a study of shared clonotypes between healthy human individuals. With respect to this clone: What it binds is unknown.

Between the trimmed V and J ends, which lost 2 bases and 5 bases, there was a span of 12 bases. The germline gives CDR1 SGHVS, CDR2 FQNEAQ. This CDR3 region has 15 residues. Cells designated naive CD8 were CD45RO-negative and were positively selected for CCR7, with terminally differentiated effector memory CD45RA+ cells excluded. Sequencing used immunoSEQ multiplex PCR; TCRdb keeps in-frame clones, though not all of them. Counted here are about 1.9 million clones, over 85% occurring once; the ten biggest clones make up more than 1.5%. Findings of the study overall: Estimated richness was generally greater in naive than memory subsets.

The specimen was naive CD8+ T cells from PBMCs. The TCR sequence derives from a man between 18 and 29 years old in good health. Some clones in this sample may be carry-over from other donors' samples. The genes are TRBV7-8 and TRBJ1-4; D call uncertain. CDR3 DNA sequence: TGTGCCAGCAGCTTACTACTGGGTTACAATGAAAAACTGTTTTTT. It codes for CASSLLLGYNEKLFF. Full variable domain (remainder filled in from reference TRBV7-8 and TRBJ1-4): GAGVSQSPRYKVAKRGQDVALRCDPISGHVSLFWYQQALGQGPEFLTYFQNEAQLDKSGLPSDRFFAERPEGSVSTLKIQRTQQEDSAVYLCASSLLLGYNEKLFFGSGTQLSVL.